The 32 T cell receptor beta chains below come from one sample, sequenced in a study of cytomegalovirus exposure and HLA in healthy donors. The PCR ran on 60 Vbeta and 13 Jbeta primers. Clones were sequenced by immunoSEQ multiplex PCR, and TCRdb holds only the in-frame ones, with some missing. The table lists about 140,000 clones, roughly three quarters of them singletons. The sample comprised PBMCs. The receptors derive from a female donor in good health and CMV-seronegative.

This chain links TRBV27 with TRBJ2-7; the match to TRBD2 covers 7 bases. CDR1 and CDR2 (germline): MNHEY, SMNVEV (reference sequence). With V trimmed by 0 bases and J by 6 bases, 2 bases remained unmatched. The CDR3 totals 13 residues. For the CDR3, the DNA is TGTGCCAGCAGTTTATCGACTAGCTCCGAGCAGTACTTC. Amino acids: CASSLSTSSEQYF.

The chain recombines TRBV5-4 with TRBJ2-4; D not resolved. This CDR3 is 13 amino acids long. V was trimmed by 0 bases and J by 8 bases, leaving 9 bases between them. Germline V CDR1 and CDR2: SGHNT, YYREEE (reference sequence). CDR3 residues: CASSLGVADIQYF. CDR3 DNA: TGTGCCAGCAGCTTGGGGGTCGCGGACATTCAGTACTTC.

This clone was counted once. The chain carries TRBV6-4 and TRBJ2-1; tentative D call: TRBD1 (5 bases). Trimming removed 4 bases at V and 4 bases at J, with 14 bases between. Germline V CDR1 and CDR2: MRHNA, SNTAGT. The CDR3 is made up of 15 amino acids. Written as DNA, the CDR3 is TGTGCCAGCAGTGTGGAAGGGGTTGGATACAATGAGCAGTTCTTC. Protein product: CASSVEGVGYNEQFF.

The V call is TRBV29-1, the J call TRBJ2-1, with 8 bases identical to TRBD2. This CDR3 has 14 residues. J was trimmed by 4 bases and V by 7 bases; bases with no gene match: 9. Germline V CDR1 and CDR2: SQVTM, ANQGSEA. CDR3 region: CSARKRGRYNEQFF. CDR3 nucleotide sequence: TGCAGCGCGAGAAAGCGGGGGCGATACAATGAGCAGTTCTTC.

The chain recombines TRBV5-5 with TRBJ1-1, with a tentative D call TRBD1 (5 bases). CDR1 and CDR2 (germline): SGHKS, YYEKEE (reference sequence). The CDR3 sequence is 14 residues long. V was shortened by 0 bases and J by 4 bases, with 10 bases between the two germline ends. The CDR3 nucleotides read TGTGCCAGCAGCTTGGCGACAGTCGCCACTGAAGCTTTCTTT. Encoded protein: CASSLATVATEAFF.

V usage is TRBV6-4 and J usage is TRBJ2-1; 10 bases align to TRBD2. V was pared by 4 bases and J by 5 bases, with 14 bases of the junction left unmatched. The V gene's germline CDR1 is MRHNA and CDR2 SNTAGT. This CDR3 has 18 amino acids. This chain's CDR3 is CASSVEWLAGVANNEQFF. DNA for the CDR3: TGTGCCAGCAGTGTCGAGTGGCTAGCGGGGGTAGCGAACAATGAGCAGTTCTTC.

The rearrangement uses TRBV19 and TRBJ2-1; 8 nucleotides align to TRBD2. Unmatched junction bases numbered 11, after V lost 1 base and J lost 0 bases. This CDR3 contains 19 residues. Germline loops: CDR1 LNHDA, CDR2 SQIVND (reference sequence). In DNA, the CDR3 is TGTGCCAGTAGTATAGTTGTAGCGGGGCTGATCAGCTCCTACAATGAGCAGTTCTTC. Protein: CASSIVVAGLISSYNEQFF.

In nucleotides, the CDR3 is TGCAGCGTTGCTAGCTCTAATTACGAGCAGTACTTC. Its translation: CSVASSNYEQYF. The chain uses TRBV29-1 and TRBJ2-7, with D maybe TRBD2 (5 bases). Germline CDR1 SQVTM, CDR2 ANQGSEA. The CDR3 runs 12 residues. V shed 4 bases and J shed 4 bases, with 11 bases lying between them.

This rearrangement joins TRBV10-1 to TRBJ1-1; D is undetermined. With 6 bases removed from V and 5 bases from J, the gap between germline ends came to 10 bases. Germline loops: CDR1 WNHNN, CDR2 SYGVQD (reference sequence). The CDR3 length is 12 residues. CDR3 bases: TGCGCCAGCAGCCACACGGGAACTGAAGCTTTCTTT. Amino acid sequence: CASSHTGTEAFF.

This chain links TRBV27 with TRBJ2-7; 8 nucleotides line up with TRBD2. The germline V gene has CDR1 MNHEY and CDR2 SMNVEV (reference sequence). The length of the CDR3 is 13 residues. V lost 6 bases, J lost 3 bases, and 4 bases stayed unmatched. The CDR3: CASRPRGGYEQYF. DNA for the CDR3: TGTGCCAGCAGACCCCGGGGGGGCTACGAGCAGTACTTC.

The J gene is TRBJ2-5, the V gene TRBV7-2, with TRBD2 matching 10 bases. The end of the DNA is better explained by TRBJ2-7, so the J call may be wrong. Per the germline V gene, CDR1 is SGHTA and CDR2 is FQGNSA. There are 14 residues in the CDR3. DNA for the CDR3: TGTGCCAGCAGCTTTATAGCGGGGGGCTACGAGCAGTACTTC. It yields the protein CASSFIAGGYEQYF.

The gene calls are TRBV7-2 and TRBJ2-2, with TRBD1 matching over 9 bases. The V gene's germline CDR1 is SGHTA and CDR2 FQGNSA. This CDR3 comprises 15 residues. The V segment lost 6 bases and the J segment 3 bases; nucleotides outside the gene matches: 5. CDR3 DNA: TGTGCCAGCAGACGGCGGGACAGGGACACCGGGGAGCTGTTTTTT. It is translated as CASRRRDRDTGELFF.

This clone was detected once. The J gene is TRBJ1-2, the V gene TRBV27, with TRBD1 identical over 8 bases. This CDR3 has 13 amino acids. With V trimmed by 2 bases and J by 7 bases, 3 bases remained unmatched. CDR1 is MNHEY and CDR2 is SMNVEV in the germline V gene (reference sequence). This CDR3 is CASSLRTGLGYTF. The CDR3 nucleotides are TGTGCCAGCAGTTTAAGGACAGGGCTTGGCTACACCTTC.

Points on this clone: The junction departs from the called germline gene at one end, perhaps through a read error. The CDR3 DNA reads as TGTGCCAGCAGCTTAACCCGAGGGGACTTCTATGGCTACCCCTTC. Its translation is CASSLTRGDFYGYPF. The J gene is TRBJ1-2, the V gene TRBV7-9, with D possibly matching TRBD1 (5 bases). This CDR3 region has 15 residues. Germline loops: CDR1 SEHNR, CDR2 FQNEAQ (reference sequence).

DNA of the CDR3: TGTGCCAGCTCACCTGGGGACAGGGCTGAAGCTTTCTTT. Translating gives CASSPGDRAEAFF. The chain employs TRBV18 and TRBJ1-1; TRBD1 agrees at 9 bases. V shed 3 bases and J 6 bases; nucleotides not matched to a gene: 2. Germline values: CDR1 KGHSH, CDR2 LQKENI. This CDR3 has 13 residues.

This clone appeared a single time. The rearrangement links TRBV15 to TRBJ2-7, with 8 bases fitting TRBD2. The CDR3 is made up of 13 amino acids. V dropped 6 bases and J dropped 6; count of bases not matched to a gene: 7. Germline V gene lookup returns CDR1 LNHNV and CDR2 YYDKDF (reference sequence). The CDR3, as DNA: TGTGCCACCAGATTAGCGGGATTGGGCGAGCAGTACTTC. Its protein product is CATRLAGLGEQYF.

J is TRBJ2-2 and V is TRBV11-2, with D maybe TRBD2 (5 bases). Germline V lookup: CDR1 SGHAT, CDR2 FQNNGV. The CDR3 has 16 residues. The ends were cut back, 3 bases at V and 0 bases at J, with 11 bases in the middle. CDR3 amino acids: CASSLGEEPNTGELFF. CDR3 DNA sequence: TGTGCCAGCAGCTTGGGAGAGGAACCGAACACCGGGGAGCTGTTTTTT.

J is TRBJ2-7 and V is TRBV28, with 11 bases identical to TRBD2. The CDR3 has 15 residues. Germline V gene data show CDR1 as MDHEN and CDR2 as SYDVKM. Losses at the gene ends were 4 bases for V and 4 bases for J; bases not matched to a gene: 6. Here the CDR3 reads CASSSPSGGSYEQYF. The CDR3 DNA follows: TGTGCCAGCAGTTCACCTAGCGGGGGGTCATACGAGCAGTACTTC.

The chain couples TRBV28 to TRBJ2-3; weak D call: TRBD2 (5 bases). Per germline, CDR1 MDHEN and CDR2 SYDVKM. The CDR3 extends over 17 amino acids. V lost 7 bases to trimming and J lost 2 bases, with 22 bases between them. CDR3 protein: CASTLDSLITTTDTQYF. Written as DNA, the CDR3 is TGTGCCAGCACTCTGGACTCCCTCATCACGACCACAGATACGCAGTATTTT.

The CDR3 nucleotides are TGCGCCAGCAGACCTTTTATAACTAGCACAGATACGCAGTATTTT. It codes for CASRPFITSTDTQYF. The rearrangement joins TRBV4-1 to TRBJ2-3; D uncertain. This CDR3 is 15 amino acids long. The V and J ends lost 6 bases and 0 bases respectively, with 13 bases between them. The germline V gene has CDR1 MGHRA and CDR2 YSYEKL.

The rearrangement links TRBV19 to TRBJ1-1, with 10 bases matching TRBD1. Trimming removed 0 bases from V and 1 base from J; junction bases left unmatched: 2. The CDR3 runs 16 residues. CDR1 is LNHDA, CDR2 SQIVND, per germline (reference sequence). Here the CDR3 reads CASSIEWDRGNTEAFF. CDR3 in DNA: TGTGCCAGTAGTATAGAATGGGACAGGGGGAACACTGAAGCTTTCTTT. Using reference TRBV19 and TRBJ1-1 for the parts outside the CDR3, the full variable domain is DGGITQSPKYLFRKEGQNVTLSCEQNLNHDAMYWYRQDPGQGLRLIYYSQIVNDFQKGDIAEGYSVSREKKESFPLTVTSAQKNPTAFYLCASSIEWDRGNTEAFFGQGTRLTVV.

This rearrangement joins TRBV27 to TRBJ1-4; TRBD1 aligns across 7 bases. The CDR3 has 15 residues. Unmatched junction bases numbered 12, after V lost 7 bases and J lost 7 bases. Germline V lookup: CDR1 MNHEY, CDR2 SMNVEV (reference sequence). Written as DNA, the CDR3 is TGTGCCAGCATGCGCAAGACAGGGAACCTTGAAAAACTGTTTTTT. Protein sequence: CASMRKTGNLEKLFF.

The V and J genes are TRBV5-1 and TRBJ2-1, with D possibly TRBD1 on 7 matching bases. The ends were cut back, 3 bases at V and 0 bases at J, with 10 bases in the middle. Germline CDR1 is SGHRS and CDR2 is YFSETQ. The CDR3 extends over 15 amino acids. DNA for the CDR3: TGCGCCAGCAGCTCAGGGGGACTCTCCTACAATGAGCAGTTCTTC. Translation: CASSSGGLSYNEQFF.

The chain uses TRBV30 and TRBJ1-2; maybe TRBD1 (5 bases). Germline lookup yields CDR1 GTSNPN and CDR2 SVGIG (reference sequence). The CDR3 is 17 amino acids. Trimming removed 3 bases from V and 7 bases from J, with 27 bases in between. CDR3 nucleotide sequence: TGTGCCTGGAGCGGTACTACGTTTATCAGGGATTTTAGTGGCTACACCTTC. Its protein product is CAWSGTTFIRDFSGYTF.

Comments on this clone: In the same sample, other DNA sequences code for this CDR3. This chain uses TRBV27 with TRBJ2-7, with D tentatively TRBD2 (6 bases). The germline CDR1 and CDR2 sequences are MNHEY and SMNVEV (reference sequence). The CDR3 is 14 residues long. Trimming shortened V by 1 base and J by 4 bases, and 11 bases separated the two germline ends. This CDR3 reads CASSLLAGTYEQYF. The CDR3 DNA reads TGTGCCAGCAGTTTATTGGCGGGAACTTACGAGCAGTACTTC.

The gene calls are TRBV4-1 and TRBJ1-5; possibly TRBD1 for D (5 bases). The CDR3 runs 14 residues. From germline, CDR1 is MGHRA and CDR2 YSYEKL. The germline V and J ends were trimmed by 0 bases and 4 bases, with 7 bases remaining between them. The CDR3 spells CASSQEPGNQPQHF. The CDR3 DNA reads as TGCGCCAGCAGCCAAGAGCCAGGGAATCAGCCCCAGCATTTT.

This chain uses TRBV4-1 with TRBJ2-5; 14 bases match TRBD2. There are 16 residues in the CDR3. The V and J ends lost 3 bases and 2 bases, in that order; junction bases with no gene match: 2. Germline V gene lookup returns CDR1 MGHRA and CDR2 YSYEKL. This CDR3 is CASSQGLAGAQETQYF. The CDR3, as DNA: TGCGCCAGCAGCCAGGGACTAGCGGGGGCTCAAGAGACCCAGTACTTC.

The chain uses TRBV5-4 and TRBJ2-7; 10 bases map to TRBD1. Germline CDR1 is SGHNT and CDR2 is YYREEE (reference sequence). J gave up 2 bases and V 5 bases, and 4 bases lay outside the gene matches. The length of the CDR3 is 14 residues. The CDR3 DNA follows: TGTGCCAGCAGTAAGGGACAGGGGACCTACGAGCAGTACTTC. It translates to CASSKGQGTYEQYF.

The rearrangement uses TRBV7-9 and TRBJ2-7, with 11 bases matching TRBD2. The CDR3 contains 18 residues. Germline CDR1 SEHNR, CDR2 FQNEAQ (reference sequence). Trimming cost V 7 bases and J 1 base; bases outside gene matches: 15. CDR3 protein: CASTQIPPGTSGSYEQYF. CDR3 nucleotide sequence: TGTGCCAGCACCCAAATCCCTCCTGGGACTAGCGGTTCCTACGAGCAGTACTTC.

The gene calls are TRBV2 and TRBJ2-7; the match to TRBD2 covers 10 bases. The CDR3 length is 15 residues. The V gene's germline CDR1 is SNHLY and CDR2 FYNNEI. V lost 5 bases and J lost 0; bases outside the gene matches: 4. CDR3 in DNA: TGTGCCAGCAGTCTGACTAGCGGGTACTCCTACGAGCAGTACTTC. Protein: CASSLTSGYSYEQYF.

The chain is built from TRBV5-4 and TRBJ2-2; 10 nucleotides agree with TRBD2. The CDR3 consists of 16 residues. Germline values: CDR1 SGHNT, CDR2 YYREEE (reference sequence). The ends lost 0 bases at V and 5 bases at J; junction bases unmatched: 4. CDR3 amino acids: CASSLELAGGTGELFF. As DNA, the CDR3 is TGTGCCAGCAGCTTGGAATTAGCGGGAGGAACCGGGGAGCTGTTTTTT.

This clone was detected once. The chain couples TRBV5-1 to TRBJ2-5, with TRBD1 identical over 8 bases. Germline CDR1 reads SGHRS; CDR2 reads YFSETQ. This CDR3 has 17 amino acids. J lost 4 bases, V lost 4 bases, and 15 bases had no gene match. CDR3 nucleotide sequence: TGCGCCAGCAGCCCAGCGACAGGGGATTATGTGATAGAGACCCAGTACTTC. Amino acid sequence: CASSPATGDYVIETQYF.